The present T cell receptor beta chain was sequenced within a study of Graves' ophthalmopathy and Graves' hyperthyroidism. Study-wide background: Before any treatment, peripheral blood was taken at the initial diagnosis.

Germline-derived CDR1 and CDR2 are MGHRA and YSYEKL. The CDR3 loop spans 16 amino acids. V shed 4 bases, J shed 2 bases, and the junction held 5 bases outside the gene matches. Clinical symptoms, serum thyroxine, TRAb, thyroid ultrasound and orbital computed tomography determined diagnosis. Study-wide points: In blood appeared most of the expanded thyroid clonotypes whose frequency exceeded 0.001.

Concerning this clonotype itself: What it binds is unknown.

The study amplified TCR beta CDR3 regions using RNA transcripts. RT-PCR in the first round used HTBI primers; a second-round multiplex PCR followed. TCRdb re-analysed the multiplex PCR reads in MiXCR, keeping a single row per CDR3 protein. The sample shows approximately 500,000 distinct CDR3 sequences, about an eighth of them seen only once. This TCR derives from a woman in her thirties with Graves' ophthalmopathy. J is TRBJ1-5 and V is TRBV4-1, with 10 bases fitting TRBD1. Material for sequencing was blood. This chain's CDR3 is CASSPSGTGGNQPQHF. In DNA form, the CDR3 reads TGCGCCAGCAGCCCGTCCGGGACAGGGGGCAATCAGCCCCAGCATTTT.